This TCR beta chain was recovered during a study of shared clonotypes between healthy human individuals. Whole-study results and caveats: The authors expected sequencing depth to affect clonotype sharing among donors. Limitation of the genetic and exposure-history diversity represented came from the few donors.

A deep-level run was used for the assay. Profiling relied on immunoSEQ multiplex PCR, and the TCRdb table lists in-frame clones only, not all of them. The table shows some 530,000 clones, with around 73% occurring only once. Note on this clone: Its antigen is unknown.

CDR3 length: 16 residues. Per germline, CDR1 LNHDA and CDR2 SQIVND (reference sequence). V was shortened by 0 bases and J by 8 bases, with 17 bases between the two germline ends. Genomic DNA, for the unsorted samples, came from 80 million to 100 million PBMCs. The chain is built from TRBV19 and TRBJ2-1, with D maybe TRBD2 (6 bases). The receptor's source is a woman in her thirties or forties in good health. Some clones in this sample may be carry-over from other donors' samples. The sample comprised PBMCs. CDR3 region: CASSIDLGTPSDEQFF. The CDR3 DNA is TGTGCCAGTAGTATAGATTTGGGGACTCCCTCGGATGAGCAGTTCTTC.